Here is one T cell receptor beta chain with its context. The antigen is undetermined. These data originate in a study of cytomegalovirus exposure and HLA in healthy donors. Study-wide points: Earlier results showed most TCR beta V segments being productive about 90% or about 30% of the time.

PCR employed 60 Vbeta and 13 Jbeta primers. As processed by the authors: About 9.9 million of the roughly 77 million unique TCR beta chains counted in a later analysis were shared. The method was immunoSEQ multiplex PCR; TCRdb's version includes in-frame clones alone and lacks a portion of them. From that table come the V and J calls and clone size; the DNA was used to work out D and trimming. The sample has around 300,000 clones; 70% to 90% are singletons. The sequence derives from a woman under 30 in good health and CMV-seronegative. The sequenced material came from PBMCs.

CDR3 nucleotides: TGTGCCAGCAGTTACGTCGGCGGCGGGGAGCTGTTTTTT. It yields the protein CASSYVGGGELFF. This sequence joins TRBV6-5 and TRBJ2-2, with unresolved D. V lost 2 bases and J 7 bases, leaving 8 bases between the germline ends. The CDR3 contains 13 residues. Germline CDR1 reads MNHEY; CDR2 reads SVGAGI.